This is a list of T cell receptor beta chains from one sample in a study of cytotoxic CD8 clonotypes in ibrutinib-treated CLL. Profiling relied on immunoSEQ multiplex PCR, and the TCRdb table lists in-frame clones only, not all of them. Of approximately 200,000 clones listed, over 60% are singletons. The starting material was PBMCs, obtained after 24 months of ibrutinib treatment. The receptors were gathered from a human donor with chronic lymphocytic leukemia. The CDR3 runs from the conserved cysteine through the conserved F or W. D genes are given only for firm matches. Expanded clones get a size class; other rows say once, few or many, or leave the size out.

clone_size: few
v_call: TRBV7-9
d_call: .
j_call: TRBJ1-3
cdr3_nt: TGTGCCAGCAGCCAGGGAGTTGGAAACACCATATATTTT
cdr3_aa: CASSQGVGNTIYF

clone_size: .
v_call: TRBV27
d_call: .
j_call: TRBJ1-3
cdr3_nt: TGTGCCAGCAGTTTATCTCTTGGAAACACCATATATTTT
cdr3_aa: CASSLSLGNTIYF

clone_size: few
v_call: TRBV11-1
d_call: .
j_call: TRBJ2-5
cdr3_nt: TGTGCCAGCAGCTTCACGACAGATACAGAGACCCAGTACTTC
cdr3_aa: CASSFTTDTETQYF

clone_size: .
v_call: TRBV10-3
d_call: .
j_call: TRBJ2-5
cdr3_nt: TGTGCCATCGCCAAGGACGGGACGACACAAGAGACCCAGTACTTC
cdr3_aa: CAIAKDGTTQETQYF

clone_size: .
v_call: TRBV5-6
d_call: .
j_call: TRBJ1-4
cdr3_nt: TGTGCCAGCAGCTTGGCCGGCAGGGGCCACGAAAAACTGTTTTTT
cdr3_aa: CASSLAGRGHEKLFF

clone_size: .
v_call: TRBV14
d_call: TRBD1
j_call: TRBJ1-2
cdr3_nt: TGTGCCAGCAGCCTGGGACAGGGGGTTAGAGGCTACACCTTC
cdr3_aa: CASSLGQGVRGYTF

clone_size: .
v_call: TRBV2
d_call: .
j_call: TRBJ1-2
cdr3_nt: TGTGCCAGCAGTGAAAGGGAGCCGGGACACTATGGCTACACCTTC
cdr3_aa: CASSEREPGHYGYTF

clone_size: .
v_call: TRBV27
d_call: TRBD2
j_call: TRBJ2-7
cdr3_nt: TGTGCCAGCAGTTTTTCTGTACTAGCGGGAGGATACGTCTACGAGCAGTACTTC
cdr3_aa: CASSFSVLAGGYVYEQYF

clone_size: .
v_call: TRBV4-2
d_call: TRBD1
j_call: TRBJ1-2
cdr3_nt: TGTGCCAGCAGCTTGGCACAGGGGTACGACTATGGCTACACCTTC
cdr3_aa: CASSLAQGYDYGYTF

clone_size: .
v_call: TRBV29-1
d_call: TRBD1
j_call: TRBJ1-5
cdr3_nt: TGCAGCGGAGGGGGCCCCGGTCAGCCCCAGCATTTT
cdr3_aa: CSGGGPGQPQHF

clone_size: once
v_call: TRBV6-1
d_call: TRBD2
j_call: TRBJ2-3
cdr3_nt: TGTGCCAGCAGTGAAACTGGACTAGCGGTACTCACAGATACGCAGTATTTT
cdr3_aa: CASSETGLAVLTDTQYF

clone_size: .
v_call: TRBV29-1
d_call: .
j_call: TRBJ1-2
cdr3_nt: TGCAGCGTATCTGGGACCTATGGCTACACCTTC
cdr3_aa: CSVSGTYGYTF

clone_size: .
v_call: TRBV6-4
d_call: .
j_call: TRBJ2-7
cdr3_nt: TGTGCCAGCAGTGAAGCTGGGATAACCTACGAGCAGTACTTC
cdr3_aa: CASSEAGITYEQYF

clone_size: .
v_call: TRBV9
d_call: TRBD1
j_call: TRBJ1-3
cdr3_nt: TGTGCCAGCAGCGCGTTACCGACAGGGAGCTCTGGAAACACCATATATTTT
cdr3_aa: CASSALPTGSSGNTIYF

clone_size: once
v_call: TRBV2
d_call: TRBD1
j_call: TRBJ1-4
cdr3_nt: TGTGCCAGCACCAGGGGGCGCGATGAAAAACTGTTTTTT
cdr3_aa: CASTRGRDEKLFF

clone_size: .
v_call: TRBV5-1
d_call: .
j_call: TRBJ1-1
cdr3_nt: TGCGCCAGCAGCTACGGTTTGTACGCTTTCTTT
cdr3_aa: CASSYGLYAFF

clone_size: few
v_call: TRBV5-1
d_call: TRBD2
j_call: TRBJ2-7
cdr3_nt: TGCGCCAGCAGCGCGGGGGTGCAGGACGCAATAACAACCTACGAGCAGTACTTC
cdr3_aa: CASSAGVQDAITTYEQYF

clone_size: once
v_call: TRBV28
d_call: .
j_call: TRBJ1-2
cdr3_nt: TGTGCCACCCCCCTCGGGCCATCGTATAACTATGGCTACACCTTC
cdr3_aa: CATPLGPSYNYGYTF

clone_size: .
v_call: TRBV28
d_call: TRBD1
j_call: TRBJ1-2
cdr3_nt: TGTGCCAGCAGCCTAGACAGGGCCTATGGCTACACCTTC
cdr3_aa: CASSLDRAYGYTF

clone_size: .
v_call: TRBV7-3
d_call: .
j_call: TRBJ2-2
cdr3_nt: TGTGCCAGCAGGTTAGGAAGGAACACCGGGGAGCTGTTTTTT
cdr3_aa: CASRLGRNTGELFF

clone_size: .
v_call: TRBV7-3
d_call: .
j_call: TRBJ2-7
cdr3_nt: TGTGCCAGCAGCCCGGCGGGTTCCTACGAGCAGTACTTC
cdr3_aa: CASSPAGSYEQYF

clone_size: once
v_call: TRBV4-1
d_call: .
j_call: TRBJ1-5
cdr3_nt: TGCGCCAGCAGATTATTCGGCGGAGGGGACAATCAGCCCCAGCATTTT
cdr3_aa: CASRLFGGGDNQPQHF

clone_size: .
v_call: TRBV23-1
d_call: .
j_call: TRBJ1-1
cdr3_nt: TGCGCCAGCAGTCAAGAGGGACCGAATGAAGCTTTCTTT
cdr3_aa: CASSQEGPNEAFF

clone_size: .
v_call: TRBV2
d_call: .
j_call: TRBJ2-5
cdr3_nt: TGTGCCAGCAAGAGCGAAGAGACCCAGTACTTC
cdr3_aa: CASKSEETQYF

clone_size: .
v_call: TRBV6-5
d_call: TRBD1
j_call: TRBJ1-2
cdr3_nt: TGTGCCAGCAGTTACTACGGACAGGGGGCCGGCGGCTACACCTTC
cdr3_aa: CASSYYGQGAGGYTF

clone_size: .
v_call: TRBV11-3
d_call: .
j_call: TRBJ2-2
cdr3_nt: TGTGCCAGCAGCTCTCGGCTGAACACCGGGGAGCTGTTTTTT
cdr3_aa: CASSSRLNTGELFF

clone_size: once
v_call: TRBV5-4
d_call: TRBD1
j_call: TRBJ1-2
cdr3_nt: TGTGCCAGCAGCCGACAGGGCGGTAGCTATGGCTACACCTTC
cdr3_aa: CASSRQGGSYGYTF

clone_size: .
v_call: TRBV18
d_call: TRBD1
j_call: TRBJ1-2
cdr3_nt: TGTGCCAGCTCATTAGGTTTCGGGACAGGGACTTATGGCTACACCTTC
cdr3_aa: CASSLGFGTGTYGYTF

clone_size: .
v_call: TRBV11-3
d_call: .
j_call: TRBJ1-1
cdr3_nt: TGTGCCAGCAGCTTAAACAGGGCCACTGAAGCTTTCTTT
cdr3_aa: CASSLNRATEAFF

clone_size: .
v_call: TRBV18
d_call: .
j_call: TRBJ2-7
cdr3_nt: TGTGCCAGCTCACCGGGCGGAATTGGCTCCTACGAGCAGTACTTC
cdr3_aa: CASSPGGIGSYEQYF

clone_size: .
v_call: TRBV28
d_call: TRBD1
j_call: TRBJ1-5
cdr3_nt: TGTGCCAGCAGTCGGGACAGGGAGCCCTATAGCAATCAGCCCCAGCATTTT
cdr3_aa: CASSRDREPYSNQPQHF

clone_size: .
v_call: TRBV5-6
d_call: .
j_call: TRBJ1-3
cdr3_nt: TGTGCCAGCAGCTTGGACCGTGGAAACACCATATATTTT
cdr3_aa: CASSLDRGNTIYF

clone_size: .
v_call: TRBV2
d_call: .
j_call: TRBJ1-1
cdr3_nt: TGTGCCAGCAGTGAATACCCTCCAATAGCTTTCTTT
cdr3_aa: CASSEYPPIAFF

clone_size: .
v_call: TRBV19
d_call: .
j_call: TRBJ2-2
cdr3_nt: TGTGCCAGTAGTATATTTTCCGGGGCTGGAGGGGAGCTGTTTTTT
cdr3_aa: CASSIFSGAGGELFF

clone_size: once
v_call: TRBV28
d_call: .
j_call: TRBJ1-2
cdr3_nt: TGTGCCAGCAGTTTAGGGGTGGGGAGTTATGGCTACACCTTC
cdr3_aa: CASSLGVGSYGYTF

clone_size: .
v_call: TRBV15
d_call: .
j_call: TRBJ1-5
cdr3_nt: TGTGCCACCAGCCCCGGGGGGGTTTGGAATCAGCCCCAGCATTTT
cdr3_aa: CATSPGGVWNQPQHF

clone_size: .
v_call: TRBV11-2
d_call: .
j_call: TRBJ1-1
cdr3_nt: TGTGCCAGCAGCGTATTAGGTGTCGAAGCTTTCTTT
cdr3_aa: CASSVLGVEAFF

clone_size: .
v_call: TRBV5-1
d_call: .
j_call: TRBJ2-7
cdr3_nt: TGCGCCAGCAGCTTGAGGACGGAATACTACGAGCAGTACTTC
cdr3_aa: CASSLRTEYYEQYF

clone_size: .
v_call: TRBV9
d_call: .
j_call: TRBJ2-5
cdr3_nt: TGTGCCAGCAGCTCCCCGCCGATGGAGACCCAGTACTTC
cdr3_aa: CASSSPPMETQYF

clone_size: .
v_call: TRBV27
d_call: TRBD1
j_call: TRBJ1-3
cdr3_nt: TGTGCCAGCAGTTCGTTAGGGACAGGGCGAAACACCATATATTTT
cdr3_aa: CASSSLGTGRNTIYF